These T cell receptor beta chains were read from a single sample in a study of blood T cells in healthy people across ages. One entry per CDR3 protein results from TCRdb running MiXCR on the 5' RACE reads. The top ten clones hold 9.5% to 13% of a sample with some 930,000 distinct CDR3 sequences, about 29% of them seen once. This sample also appeared in a second study, on T cells of mothers and their children.

Material for sequencing was blood. The receptors were sampled from a woman aged 40 to 50 in good health. CDR3s include the opening cysteine and the closing phenylalanine or tryptophan. Fields, in order: clone size, J gene, D gene, V gene, CDR3 DNA, CDR3 protein. A D gene is named only where the DNA matches it firmly. Not all rows give a size; the values are once, few, many and, for expanded clones, a class.

>.|TRBJ1-1|.|TRBV7-9
TGTGCCAGCAGCTTAAGGGTTGCCACTGAAGCTTTCTTT
CASSLRVATEAFF
>.|TRBJ1-1|.|TRBV28
TGTGCCAGCAGAGCGTTGGTGAGGGGGACTGAAGCTTTCTTT
CASRALVRGTEAFF
>few|TRBJ1-4|.|TRBV18
TGTGCCAGCTCACCAGCCGCCAAAAATGAAAAACTGTTTTTT
CASSPAAKNEKLFF
>.|TRBJ2-7|.|TRBV6-2/TRBV6-3
TGTGCCAGCAGGACCCCTAGCGAGTACGAGCAGTACTTC
CASRTPSEYEQYF
>few|TRBJ2-5|.|TRBV4-1
TGCGCCAGCAGCCAAGTTGGCGGGGGCCCCCAAGAGACCCGGTACTTC
CASSQVGGGPQETRYF
>few|TRBJ2-6|.|TRBV7-2
TGTGCCAGCAGCTTAGCCCCCAGAATCTCTGGGGCCAACGTCCTGACTTTC
CASSLAPRISGANVLTF
>.|TRBJ2-3|TRBD1|TRBV20-1
TGCAGTGCTCCCACAACGTTCAGCGACAGGGGAAGCACAGATACGCAGTATTTT
CSAPTTFSDRGSTDTQYF
>.|TRBJ2-1|.|TRBV2
TGTGCCAACACCTTTCTCGAGTCAGGGAGCTCCTACAATGAGCAGTTCTTC
CANTFLESGSSYNEQFF
>few|TRBJ2-5|TRBD2|TRBV5-1
TGCGCCAGCAGCACTTCTAGCGGGGGGGAGACCCAGTACTTC
CASSTSSGGETQYF
>many|TRBJ2-1|TRBD2|TRBV18
TGTGCCAGCTCACCCGGGACTAGCGGGGGGAGTGAGCAGTTCTTC
CASSPGTSGGSEQFF
>.|TRBJ2-5|.|TRBV5-1
TGCGCCAGCAGCTTGGAACCGGGGCCCCAAGAGACCCAGTACTTC
CASSLEPGPQETQYF
>.|TRBJ2-1|TRBD2|TRBV5-1
TGCGCCAGCAGCTTGCCGCGGGGGGACAATGAGCAGTTCTTC
CASSLPRGDNEQFF
>few|TRBJ2-1|TRBD2|TRBV6-4
TGTGCCAGCAGTGAAGGGCGGGGGTACAATGAGCAGTTCTTC
CASSEGRGYNEQFF
>few|TRBJ2-1|TRBD1|TRBV12-3/TRBV12-4
TGTGCCAGCAGTTTTAGTCAGGGGGCTTACAATGAGCAGTTCTTC
CASSFSQGAYNEQFF
>.|TRBJ2-5|TRBD2|TRBV5-1
TGCGCCAGCAGCGGGGGGGACTCTAGTGGGACCCAGTACTTC
CASSGGDSSGTQYF
>many|TRBJ2-1|.|TRBV7-3
TGTGCCAGCAGCTTCGGGGTCGCAAATGAGCAGTTCTTC
CASSFGVANEQFF
>few|TRBJ2-1|.|TRBV6-5
TGTGCCAGCAGTTACTCGAAGTCTCTCTCCTCCTACAATGAGCAGTTCTTC
CASSYSKSLSSYNEQFF
>.|TRBJ2-4|TRBD1|TRBV5-1
TGCGCCAGCAGCGACGGACAGGGGAACATAGCCAAAAACATTCAGTACTTC
CASSDGQGNIAKNIQYF
>.|TRBJ1-1|.|TRBV6-2/TRBV6-3
TGTGCCAGCACCCACGGGGGTGAAGCTTTCTTT
CASTHGGEAFF
>.|TRBJ2-3|.|TRBV27
TGTGCCAGCACCAACAGGGGACTAGTAACAGATACGCAGTATTTT
CASTNRGLVTDTQYF
>.|TRBJ1-2|.|TRBV4-1
TGCGCCAGCAGTTATGGCGGAGGGCAGACGATCTATGGCTACACCTTC
CASSYGGGQTIYGYTF
>many|TRBJ2-7|TRBD1|TRBV19
TGTGCCAGCAGTTTCCGGGACAGCTCCTACGAGCAGTACTTC
CASSFRDSSYEQYF
>.|TRBJ2-1|.|TRBV16
TGTGCCAGCAGTCGCGGGGAAACCAATGAGCAGTTCTTC
CASSRGETNEQFF
>few|TRBJ1-1|.|TRBV5-1
TGCGCCAGCAGCTTATCCACAGGGAGCGCTGAAGCTTTCTTT
CASSLSTGSAEAFF
>few|TRBJ2-3|TRBD2|TRBV7-2
TGTGCCAGCAGCTTAGATCCGGGGGGGGGATCTGATACGCAGTATTTT
CASSLDPGGGSDTQYF
>few|TRBJ1-1|.|TRBV28
TGTGCCAGCAGTTTCTGGGCGAACACTGAAGCTTTCTTT
CASSFWANTEAFF
>many|TRBJ2-7|.|TRBV6-8
TGTGCCAGCAGACATCAGGACTCCTACGAGCAGTACTTC
CASRHQDSYEQYF
>few|TRBJ2-7|.|TRBV28
TGTGCCAGCAGTTTTGGACTCATCAGCTCCTACGAGCAGTACTTC
CASSFGLISSYEQYF
>.|TRBJ2-1|.|TRBV14
TGTGCCAGCAGCCCCGGGCCCGGCATTGTGGCCTACAATGAGCAGTTCTTC
CASSPGPGIVAYNEQFF